These T cell receptor beta chains were read from a single sample in a study of cytomegalovirus exposure and HLA in healthy donors. The method was immunoSEQ multiplex PCR; TCRdb's version includes in-frame clones alone and lacks a portion of them. The data show about 140,000 clones, with 70% to 90% seen just once and 7.5% to 10% held by the top ten. Material: PBMCs. These receptors were taken from a woman aged 18-29 years in good health and CMV-seropositive. The CDR3 runs from the conserved cysteine through the conserved F or W. Fields, in order: D gene, J gene, V gene, clone size, CDR3 protein, CDR3 DNA. The D gene is left open where the match is weak. Clone size, where shown, is once, few, many, or a class for clones that have expanded.

TRBD1	TRBJ2-1	TRBV28	-	CASSLLGTGSNEQFF	TGTGCCAGCAGTTTATTAGGGACAGGGTCGAATGAGCAGTTCTTC
-	TRBJ1-3	TRBV6-9	-	CARLRVSGNTIYF	TGTGCCAGACTCAGGGTATCTGGAAACACCATATATTTT
-	TRBJ1-6	TRBV28	-	CASSLQLDNSPLHF	TGTGCCAGCAGTTTGCAACTAGATAATTCACCCCTCCACTTT
-	TRBJ2-7	TRBV4-3	-	CASSQDITGQHYEQYF	TGCGCCAGCAGCCAAGATATCACAGGACAACACTACGAGCAGTACTTC
TRBD1	TRBJ2-3	TRBV30	-	CAWSGRGPDTQYF	TGTGCCTGGAGTGGTAGGGGGCCAGATACGCAGTATTTT
-	TRBJ1-5	TRBV19	few	CASSIGQLSNQPQHF	TGTGCCAGTAGTATAGGACAGCTTAGCAATCAGCCCCAGCATTTT
TRBD1	TRBJ2-2	TRBV11-3	-	CASSFGTANTGELFF	TGTGCCAGCAGCTTTGGGACAGCGAACACCGGGGAGCTGTTTTTT
TRBD2	TRBJ2-3	TRBV11-3	-	CASSLDSGSADTQYF	TGTGCCAGCAGCTTAGATAGCGGGAGTGCAGATACGCAGTATTTT
-	TRBJ2-3	TRBV27	-	CASCNRGLPVDTQYF	TGTGCCAGTTGTAATCGGGGACTTCCGGTCGATACGCAGTATTTT
-	TRBJ2-7	TRBV7-2	-	CASSLAQAYLPHEQYF	TGTGCCAGCAGCTTAGCCCAGGCGTACCTCCCCCACGAGCAGTACTTC
-	TRBJ1-2	TRBV5-5	-	CASNYGGNYGYTF	TGTGCCAGCAACTACGGGGGTAACTATGGCTACACCTTC
-	TRBJ1-5	TRBV7-9	-	CASSPRGLNQPQHF	TGTGCCAGCAGCCCCCGGGGTCTCAATCAGCCCCAGCATTTT
-	TRBJ1-6	TRBV19	-	CASSIVVRGSPLHF	TGTGCCAGTAGTATTGTGGTGCGCGGTTCACCCCTCCACTTT
-	TRBJ1-2	TRBV5-6	-	CASSLAGYGYTF	TGTGCCAGCAGCTTGGCAGGCTATGGCTACACCTTC
-	TRBJ1-2	TRBV4-1	-	CASSQEGRVYGYTF	TGCGCCAGCAGCCAAGAAGGCAGGGTCTATGGCTACACCTTC
-	TRBJ2-5	TRBV5-1	-	CASSLGGLYMETQYF	TGCGCCAGCAGCTTGGGGGGACTTTATATGGAGACCCAGTACTTC
-	TRBJ1-1	TRBV30	once	CAWSASNTEAFF	TGTGCCTGGAGTGCGTCGAACACTGAAGCTTTCTTT
-	TRBJ1-6	TRBV7-2	-	CASSPRGGNSPLHF	TGTGCCAGCAGCCCCAGGGGTGGGAATTCACCCCTCCACTTT
-	TRBJ2-5	TRBV14	-	CAGSQQARETQYF	TGTGCCGGCAGTCAACAGGCTCGGGAGACCCAGTACTTC
TRBD2	TRBJ2-1	TRBV6-6	-	CASSPPSGSKFF	TGTGCCAGCAGTCCACCTAGCGGGAGTAAGTTCTTC
-	TRBJ1-4	TRBV30	-	CAWQRATNEKLFF	TGTGCCTGGCAGCGTGCAACTAATGAAAAACTGTTTTTT
TRBD1	TRBJ1-1	TRBV5-1	-	CASSRDREVTEAFF	TGCGCCAGCAGCCGGGACAGGGAGGTCACTGAAGCTTTCTTT
-	TRBJ1-5	TRBV28	once	CASSLYRVQPQHF	TGTGCCAGCAGTTTATACAGGGTACAGCCCCAGCATTTT
TRBD1	TRBJ1-6	TRBV30	-	CAWRLGDRDNSPLHF	TGTGCCTGGAGGCTCGGGGACAGGGATAATTCACCCCTCCACTTT
TRBD1	TRBJ1-5	TRBV5-1	-	CASSLGQGEQPQHF	TGCGCCAGCAGCTTGGGACAGGGAGAGCAGCCCCAGCATTTT
TRBD1	TRBJ2-3	TRBV7-3	-	CASSLGTAYSTDTQYF	TGTGCCAGCAGCTTGGGGACAGCCTATAGCACAGATACGCAGTATTTT
-	TRBJ2-7	TRBV4-2	-	CASSLNGESSYEQYF	TGTGCCAGCAGCCTCAACGGGGAGAGCTCCTACGAGCAGTACTTC
-	TRBJ2-6	TRBV28	-	CASSLPVSGANVLTF	TGTGCCAGCAGCCTACCCGTCTCTGGGGCCAACGTCCTGACTTTC
-	TRBJ1-5	TRBV7-9	once	CASSSQARGQPQHF	TGTGCCAGCAGCTCACAGGCCAGGGGTCAGCCCCAGCATTTT
-	TRBJ1-5	TRBV19	-	CASSVPYYSNQPQHF	TGTGCCAGTAGTGTCCCCTATTATAGCAATCAGCCCCAGCATTTT
TRBD2	TRBJ2-3	TRBV9	-	CASSVVSGGATDTQYF	TGTGCCAGCAGCGTAGTAAGCGGGGGGGCCACAGATACGCAGTATTTT
TRBD1	TRBJ1-2	TRBV7-9	-	CASSLDRGHYGYTF	TGTGCCAGCAGCTTGGACAGGGGGCACTATGGCTACACCTTC
-	TRBJ2-5	TRBV13	-	CASSLLGGETQYF	TGTGCCAGCAGCTTGCTCGGAGGAGAGACCCAGTACTTC
TRBD1	TRBJ1-5	TRBV27	few	CASSLVPTGDQPQHF	TGTGCCAGCAGTTTGGTCCCGACAGGGGATCAGCCCCAGCATTTT
-	TRBJ2-7	TRBV4-1	-	CASSQAGLVSEQYF	TGCGCCAGCAGCCAAGCCGGGTTGGTCTCCGAGCAGTACTTC
TRBD1	TRBJ2-7	TRBV16	-	CASSQERTGHGYEQYF	TGTGCCAGCAGCCAAGAAAGGACAGGCCACGGCTACGAGCAGTACTTC
-	TRBJ1-3	TRBV11-2	-	CASSLAQGGAGNTIYF	TGTGCCAGCAGCTTAGCTCAGGGAGGCGCTGGAAACACCATATATTTT
-	TRBJ2-7	TRBV6-6	-	CASAVPYEQYF	TGTGCCAGCGCGGTGCCCTACGAGCAGTACTTC
-	TRBJ1-3	TRBV6-1	-	CASRTGSYSGNTIYF	TGTGCCAGCAGAACAGGCTCCTACTCTGGAAACACCATATATTTT
-	TRBJ1-2	TRBV21-1	once	CASTGHLPDRDYGYTF	TGTGCCAGCACCGGACACCTTCCCGACAGGGACTATGGCTACACCTTC
-	TRBJ1-1	TRBV7-2	-	CASSPRGLMNTEAFF	TGTGCCAGCAGCCCACGCGGCCTAATGAACACTGAAGCTTTCTTT
-	TRBJ2-2	TRBV29-1	-	CSVETGMNTGELFF	TGCAGCGTTGAAACAGGAATGAACACCGGGGAGCTGTTTTTT
-	TRBJ2-1	TRBV6-6	-	CASLKAQFSYNEQFF	TGTGCCAGTCTAAAAGCGCAATTCTCCTACAATGAGCAGTTCTTC
TRBD2	TRBJ2-3	TRBV13	once	CASSLEGSGIPTQYF	TGTGCCAGCAGCTTAGAGGGTAGCGGGATACCGACGCAGTATTTT
-	TRBJ2-7	TRBV11-2	-	CASSFRTGGAYEQYF	TGTGCCAGCAGCTTCAGGACAGGAGGGGCCTACGAGCAGTACTTC
TRBD2	TRBJ2-7	TRBV5-1	-	CASSLVPSSGEPYEQYF	TGCGCCAGCAGCTTGGTCCCCTCTAGCGGGGAACCCTACGAGCAGTACTTC
-	TRBJ1-1	TRBV6-1	-	CASITPGQNTEAFF	TGTGCCAGCATCACCCCTGGGCAGAACACTGAAGCTTTCTTT
-	TRBJ1-1	TRBV7-9	-	CASSPRSVGDTEAFF	TGTGCCAGCAGCCCACGATCAGTAGGGGACACTGAAGCTTTCTTT